This is a list of T cell receptor beta chains from one sample in a study of T cells in Graves' hyperthyroidism and ophthalmopathy. TCRdb itself ran the multiplex PCR reads through MiXCR, one entry per CDR3 protein. The table has roughly 500,000 distinct CDR3 sequences, 40% to 55% seen once. Sequenced input: peripheral blood or thyroid tissue (not recorded which). Receptor source: an adult woman with Graves' disease, either hyperthyroidism or ophthalmopathy (not recorded which). Both conserved end residues are part of each CDR3. The D gene is left open where the match is weak. The size field is filled for only some rows; it gives once, few, many or a size class.

v_call	d_call	j_call	cdr3_length	clone_size	cdr3_aa	cdr3_nt
TRBV28	TRBD2	TRBJ2-7	15	many	CASSTVLAGDEEQYF	TGTGCCAGCAGTACCGTTCTAGCGGGAGATGAAGAGCAGTACTTC
TRBV5-1	TRBD1	TRBJ2-2	13	many	CASSHSQGKELFF	TGCGCCAGCAGCCATTCACAGGGGAAGGAGCTGTTTTTT
TRBV5-4	NA	TRBJ1-2	13	many	CASSLVGDYGYTF	TGTGCCAGCAGCTTGGTAGGGGACTATGGCTACACCTTC
TRBV2	NA	TRBJ2-2	13	many	CASSEELTGELFF	TGTGCCAGCAGTGAGGAGCTCACCGGGGAGCTGTTTTTT
TRBV24-1	TRBD2	TRBJ2-1	16	NA	CATSDPKREGYNEQFF	TGTGCCACCAGTGACCCTAAGCGGGAGGGTTACAATGAGCAGTTCTTC
TRBV29-1	NA	TRBJ2-3	13	NA	CSVGTRQTDTQYF	TGCAGCGTCGGAACGAGACAGACAGATACGCAGTATTTT
TRBV10-3	TRBD1	TRBJ2-7	15	NA	CAISSIIRQGNEQYF	TGTGCCATCAGCAGTATCATCCGACAGGGGAACGAGCAGTACTTC
TRBV29-1	TRBD1	TRBJ1-1	12	NA	CSLRTGGAEAFF	TGCAGCTTACGGACAGGTGGGGCTGAAGCTTTCTTT
TRBV9	NA	TRBJ1-5	15	NA	CASSAGGRSGQPQHF	TGTGCCAGCAGCGCCGGAGGGCGGAGCGGGCAGCCCCAGCATTTT
TRBV20-1	TRBD1	TRBJ1-1	13	NA	CSAKGQGALEAFF	TGCAGTGCGAAGGGACAGGGGGCACTAGAAGCTTTCTTT
TRBV28	NA	TRBJ1-1	12	many	CASFLPGARAFF	TGTGCCAGTTTTCTCCCGGGCGCGCGAGCTTTCTTT
TRBV15	NA	TRBJ2-7	13	NA	CATSMGQLYEQYF	TGTGCCACCAGCATGGGGCAGCTCTACGAGCAGTACTTC
TRBV29-1	TRBD2	TRBJ2-2	15	NA	CSVGTGGTNTGELFF	TGCAGCGTTGGTACGGGGGGAACGAACACCGGGGAGCTGTTTTTT